One TCR beta chain is described in this entry. Its specificity is unknown. The germline V and J ends were trimmed by 2 bases and 1 base, with 14 bases remaining between them. Germline loops: CDR1 SGDLS, CDR2 YYNGEE. The CDR3 runs to 16 residues. Data came from immunoSEQ multiplex PCR; TCRdb stores just in-frame clones and leaves some out. The top ten hold about 13% of the sample, which has some 6,900 clones, about 90% seen once. This sample is drawn from a study of T cells after posttransplantation cyclophosphamide. A marrow graft followed busulfan-fludarabine conditioning, with cyclophosphamide on days +3 and +4. Study-wide findings and caveats: Later post-transplant blood repertoires were often dominated by donor CD8+ memory clones. Tissue-infiltrating T cells from skin or gut overlapped little with blood T cells.

This sequence joins TRBV9 and TRBJ2-3; possibly TRBD2 for D (6 bases). The source of this sequence is a female patient aged 45-60 years who received an allogeneic stem cell transplant from a related donor, was CMV-positive, and had no GVHD. Some T cells here may be from the graft donor. The sample was PBMCs, taken approximately 1,500 days after allogeneic stem cell transplant with posttransplant cyclophosphamide. The CDR3 DNA is TGTGCCAGCAGCGTTGTCGACCCGGGAGGCACAGATACGCAGTATTTT. This translates into CASSVVDPGGTDTQYF.